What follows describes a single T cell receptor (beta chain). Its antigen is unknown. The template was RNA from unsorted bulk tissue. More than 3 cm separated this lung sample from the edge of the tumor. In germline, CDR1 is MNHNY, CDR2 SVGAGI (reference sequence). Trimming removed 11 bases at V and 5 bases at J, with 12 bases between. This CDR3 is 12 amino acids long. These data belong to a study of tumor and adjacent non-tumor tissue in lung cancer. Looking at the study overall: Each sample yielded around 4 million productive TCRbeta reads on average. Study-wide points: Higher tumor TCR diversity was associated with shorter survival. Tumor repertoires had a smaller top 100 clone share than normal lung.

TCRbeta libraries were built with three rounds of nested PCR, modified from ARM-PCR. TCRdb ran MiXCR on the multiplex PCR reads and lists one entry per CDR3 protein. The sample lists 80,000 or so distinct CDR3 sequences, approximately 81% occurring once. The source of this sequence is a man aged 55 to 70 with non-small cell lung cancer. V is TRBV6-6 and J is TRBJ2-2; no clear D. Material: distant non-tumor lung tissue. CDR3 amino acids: CAGTERTGELFF. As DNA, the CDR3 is TGTGCCGGCACTGAACGTACCGGGGAGCTGTTTTTT.